Presented here are 22 T cell receptor beta chains from one specimen sequenced in a study of cytomegalovirus exposure and HLA in healthy donors. Repertoires were generated with immunoSEQ multiplex PCR, while TCRdb's copy carries only in-frame clones and drops some. The data show under 150,000 clones, with more than 75% seen just once and around 10% held by the top ten. The specimen was PBMCs. These receptors were taken from a man aged 18 to 35 in good health and CMV-seropositive.

This rearrangement joins TRBV6-5 to TRBJ1-1; TRBD1 matches 9 bases. This CDR3 has 14 amino acids. J lost 4 bases, V lost 6 bases, and 6 bases had no gene match. Germline V lookup: CDR1 MNHEY, CDR2 SVGAGI. In DNA form, the CDR3 reads TGTGCCAGCAGCGATAGACAGGGGGGCACTGAAGCTTTCTTT. It translates to CASSDRQGGTEAFF.

The chain is built from TRBV10-1 and TRBJ1-5; D not resolved. CDR1 and CDR2 from the germline V gene are WNHNN and SYGVQD (reference sequence). Trimming removed 6 bases from V and 0 bases from J, with 6 bases in between. CDR3 length: 13 amino acids. In DNA form, the CDR3 reads TGCGCCAGCAGCCGAGATAGCAATCAGCCCCAGCATTTT. Translated: CASSRDSNQPQHF.

The chain carries TRBV28 and TRBJ1-2; possibly TRBD1 for D (6 bases). CDR1 and CDR2 (germline): MDHEN, SYDVKM. V dropped 4 bases and J dropped 5 bases, with 17 bases sitting between them. The CDR3 has 15 residues. The CDR3 sequence is CASSSPGANIYGYTF. The CDR3 DNA follows: TGTGCCAGCAGTTCTCCAGGGGCGAATATTTATGGCTACACCTTC.

CDR3 residues: CASSPNRGGTEAFF. Written as DNA, the CDR3 is TGTGCCAGCAGCCCTAATCGTGGCGGCACTGAAGCTTTCTTT. The genes are TRBV2 and TRBJ1-1; D uncertain. Trimming shortened V by 6 bases and J by 4 bases, and 15 bases separated the two germline ends. Germline V gene lookup returns CDR1 SNHLY and CDR2 FYNNEI. The CDR3 length is 14 residues.

The chain is built from TRBV2 and TRBJ1-2; D is possibly TRBD1 (5 bases). The germline V and J ends were trimmed by 7 bases and 0 bases, with 12 bases remaining between them. The CDR3 runs to 14 residues. Per germline, CDR1 SNHLY and CDR2 FYNNEI. This chain's CDR3 is CASMRGGSNYGYTF. In DNA, the CDR3 is TGTGCCAGCATGAGGGGAGGATCTAACTATGGCTACACCTTC.

The J gene is TRBJ1-3, the V gene TRBV28; TRBD1 might be the D (5 bases). The CDR3 spans 15 residues. Trimming removed 2 bases from V and 0 bases from J, with 8 bases in between. CDR1 is MDHEN and CDR2 is SYDVKM in the germline V gene. For the CDR3, the DNA is TGTGCCAGCAGTTTAGGGGCCTACTCTGGAAACACCATATATTTT. Its protein product is CASSLGAYSGNTIYF.

The V call is TRBV7-2, the J call TRBJ1-5; D possibly corresponds to TRBD1 (6 bases). Trimming cost V 6 bases and J 0 bases, with 12 bases left between them. The CDR3 contains 15 residues. Per the germline V gene, CDR1 is SGHTA and CDR2 is FQGNSA. CDR3 nucleotides: TGTGCCAGCAGACCTCAGGGGACTAGCAATCAGCCCCAGCATTTT. Its protein product is CASRPQGTSNQPQHF. Using reference TRBV7-2 and TRBJ1-5 for the parts outside the CDR3, the full variable domain is GAGVSQSPSNKVTEKGKDVELRCDPISGHTALYWYRQSLGQGLEFLIYFQGNSAPDKSGLPSDRFSAERTGGSVSTLTIQRTQQEDSAVYLCASRPQGTSNQPQHFGDGTRLSIL.

The chain couples TRBV11-2 to TRBJ2-7; TRBD1 is a possible D gene (6 bases). Germline lookup yields CDR1 SGHAT and CDR2 FQNNGV. CDR3 length: 14 residues. V dropped 1 base and J dropped 2 bases, with 9 bases sitting between them. CDR3 region: CASSLVGTPYEQYF. The CDR3 region has the DNA TGTGCCAGCAGCTTAGTCGGGACACCCTACGAGCAGTACTTC.

Only one count was recorded for this clone. The chain combines TRBV9 with TRBJ1-5; a weak D match, TRBD1 (6 bases). This CDR3 comprises 13 residues. The germline V gene encodes CDR1 SGDLS and CDR2 YYNGEE. Trimming pared 0 bases from V and 6 bases from J, leaving 7 bases between. The CDR3 loop reads CASSVAGVQPQHF. CDR3 in DNA: TGTGCCAGCAGCGTAGCAGGGGTTCAGCCCCAGCATTTT.

The chain is built from TRBV9 and TRBJ2-5, with D perhaps TRBD2 (5 bases). Germline CDR1 is SGDLS and CDR2 is YYNGEE. V lost 2 bases to trimming and J lost 4 bases, with 12 bases between them. This CDR3 has 14 amino acids. The CDR3 region is CASSVGAVPETQYF. CDR3 sequence (DNA): TGTGCCAGCAGCGTGGGAGCGGTCCCAGAGACCCAGTACTTC.

The chain recombines TRBV11-2 with TRBJ2-6; the D gene is possibly TRBD2 (5 bases). Trimming pared 1 base from V and 4 bases from J, leaving 8 bases between. The CDR3 is made up of 15 amino acids. Germline V gene lookup returns CDR1 SGHAT and CDR2 FQNNGV. Here the CDR3 DNA reads TGTGCCAGCAGCTTAGCAGGACTCGGGGCCAACGTCCTGACTTTC. Translating gives CASSLAGLGANVLTF.

This chain uses TRBV11-2 with TRBJ2-7, with D unclear. The CDR3 covers 14 residues. Trimming pared 0 bases from V and 1 base from J, leaving 7 bases between. Germline V gene data show CDR1 as SGHAT and CDR2 as FQNNGV. This CDR3 reads CASSLDPFSYEQYF. The CDR3 nucleotides are TGTGCCAGCAGCTTAGATCCTTTTTCCTACGAGCAGTACTTC.

This rearrangement joins TRBV28 to TRBJ1-4; 8 bases are shared with TRBD1. The trim removed 6 bases at V and 6 bases at J, leaving 9 bases unmatched. The length of the CDR3 is 15 residues. Germline assignment: CDR1 MDHEN and CDR2 SYDVKM. The CDR3 DNA follows: TGTGCCAGCAGCTTACGGGACAGGCGGGATGAAAAACTGTTTTTT. Translating it yields CASSLRDRRDEKLFF.

The chain employs TRBV6-5 and TRBJ1-3; TRBD1 is a possible D gene (6 bases). The CDR3 length is 15 residues. Per germline, CDR1 MNHEY and CDR2 SVGAGI. The germline V and J ends were trimmed by 6 bases and 1 base, with 13 bases remaining between them. CDR3 sequence: CASRRTVLSGNTIYF. Here the CDR3 DNA reads TGTGCCAGCAGACGGACAGTTCTTTCTGGAAACACCATATATTTT.

V usage is TRBV10-2 and J usage is TRBJ1-2, with a weak D call TRBD1 (5 bases). The ends were cut back, 2 bases at V and 5 bases at J, with 15 bases in the middle. CDR3 length equals 15 residues. Looked up from germline, CDR1 is WSHSY and CDR2 is SAAADI. CDR3 in DNA: TGCGCCAGCAGTGAGGGGGCGGGAACCCTATATGGCTACACCTTC. Protein product: CASSEGAGTLYGYTF.

This CDR3 reads CSVEGSGGEKLFF. The CDR3 nucleotides read TGCAGCGTTGAAGGGTCAGGAGGTGAAAAACTGTTTTTT. This chain uses TRBV29-1 with TRBJ1-4; no clear D gene. Trimming took 1 base from V and 7 from J, leaving 10 bases between them. Germline-derived CDR1 and CDR2 are SQVTM and ANQGSEA. The CDR3 sequence is 13 residues long.

The sample holds a few counts of this clone. V gene TRBV2 combines with J gene TRBJ2-7; D is undetermined. In germline, CDR1 is SNHLY, CDR2 FYNNEI. The V end was cut by 5 bases, the J end by 2 bases, with 7 bases between. This CDR3 is built from 12 residues. CDR3 region: CASSRTTYEQYF. In nucleotides, the CDR3 is TGTGCCAGCAGTCGCACAACCTACGAGCAGTACTTC. Based on the CDR3 plus reference TRBV2 and TRBJ2-7, the full variable domain is EPEVTQTPSHQVTQMGQEVILRCVPISNHLYFYWYRQILGQKVEFLVSFYNNEISEKSEIFDDQFSVERPDGSNFTLKIRSTKLEDSAMYFCASSRTTYEQYFGPGTRLTVT.

The rearrangement links TRBV4-2 to TRBJ2-7, with D maybe TRBD1 (5 bases). CDR3 size: 14 residues. V was trimmed by 1 base and J by 1 base, leaving 8 bases between them. Germline-derived CDR1 and CDR2 are LGHNA and YNFKEQ. This CDR3 is CASSQGRESYEQYF. CDR3 DNA: TGTGCCAGCAGCCAAGGCAGGGAATCCTACGAGCAGTACTTC.

The chain links TRBV6-5 to TRBJ1-1, with TRBD1 as a possible D gene (5 bases). Germline loops: CDR1 MNHEY, CDR2 SVGAGI. This CDR3 comprises 16 residues. V lost 0 bases and J 4 bases, leaving 15 bases between the germline ends. CDR3 loop: CASSYSRGGGSTEAFF. The CDR3 coding sequence is TGTGCCAGCAGTTACTCTCGAGGCGGGGGGAGCACTGAAGCTTTCTTT.

This chain uses TRBV11-3 with TRBJ2-2; 7 bases line up with TRBD2. Unmatched junction bases numbered 5, after V lost 5 bases and J lost 2 bases. This CDR3 region has 15 residues. CDR1 SGHNT and CDR2 YENEEA come from the germline V gene. CDR3 region: CASSPSGGNTGELFF. The CDR3 DNA follows: TGTGCCAGCAGCCCATCGGGAGGAAACACCGGGGAGCTGTTTTTT.

The table lists this clone with many counts. J is TRBJ1-2 and V is TRBV19; D is undetermined. Germline V gene sequence: CDR1 LNHDA, CDR2 SQIVND (reference sequence). V was pared by 5 bases and J by 8 bases, with 15 bases between. The CDR3 sequence is 13 residues long. CDR3 in amino acids: CASSRGASGGYTF. In nucleotides, the CDR3 is TGTGCCAGTAGTCGCGGCGCTTCTGGGGGCTACACCTTC.

CDR3 sequence: CASSQDTRALYGYTF. In DNA, the CDR3 is TGTGCCAGCAGCCAAGATACCCGAGCATTATATGGCTACACCTTC. The chain employs TRBV14 and TRBJ1-2; no firm D call. The CDR3 totals 15 residues. V shed 0 bases and J shed 5 bases, with 13 bases lying between them. CDR1 and CDR2 (germline): SGHDN, FVKESK.